Presented here are 14 T cell receptor beta chains from one specimen sequenced in a study of cytomegalovirus exposure and HLA in healthy donors (dated by TCRdb to 2016 to 2017). Libraries were constructed by the immunoSEQ multiplex PCR assay. For the multiplex PCR, a mixture combining 60 forward primers for TCR Vbeta segments and 13 reverse primers for TCR Jbeta segments was used. Sourced from immuneACCESS, this table was stored by TCRdb with only in-frame sequences that have V and J called. A share of the clones is absent; for the studies checked, an unresolved V gene accounts for under half, and the remainder has no known explanation. This sample gives about 190,000 clones in total; 80% to 85% of them show up just once. The top ten hold around 2% of the sample. Sequencing used PBMCs. Receptors were obtained from a woman under 30 in good health and CMV-seropositive.

The V and J genes are TRBV4-1 and TRBJ2-1, with 12 bases identical to TRBD2. J was trimmed by 5 bases and V by 6 bases; bases with no gene match: 17. CDR1 is MGHRA, CDR2 YSYEKL, per germline. The CDR3 length is 19 residues. The CDR3 is CASSHTSGGRYIVNNEQFF. Written as DNA, the CDR3 is TGCGCCAGCAGTCACACTAGCGGGGGGAGATATATAGTAAACAATGAGCAGTTCTTC.

To note about this clone: The sample holds other DNA sequences that translate to the same CDR3. The chain couples TRBV27 to TRBJ1-1; weak D call: TRBD1 (5 bases). V gave up 3 bases and J gave up 0 bases, with 8 bases separating them. CDR3 length: 14 residues. Germline-derived CDR1 and CDR2 are MNHEY and SMNVEV (reference sequence). The CDR3 protein is CASSFRGMNTEAFF. CDR3 bases: TGTGCCAGCAGTTTCCGGGGGATGAACACTGAAGCTTTCTTT.

V usage is TRBV6-1 and J usage is TRBJ2-1, with D tentatively TRBD1 (7 bases). Germline assignment: CDR1 MNHNS and CDR2 SASEGT. CDR3 length equals 15 residues. The V and J ends lost 3 bases and 6 bases respectively, with 15 bases between them. The CDR3 DNA reads TGTGCCAGCAGTGACGACAGGGAGGTTGGCAATGAGCAGTTCTTC. It is translated as CASSDDREVGNEQFF.

This clone was found a few times. The chain has TRBV6-6 and TRBJ1-5; possible D gene TRBD1, 5 bases. V lost 6 bases to trimming and J lost 1 base, with 13 bases between them. Germline CDR1 and CDR2: MNHNY and SVGAGI (reference sequence). This CDR3 comprises 15 residues. CDR3 loop: CASSTPGMSNQPQHF. CDR3 DNA sequence: TGTGCCAGCAGCACCCCAGGGATGAGCAATCAGCCCCAGCATTTT.

CDR3 in DNA: TGTGCCATCAGTACGGAGGGATCCAATGAGCAGTTCTTC. Translation gives CAISTEGSNEQFF. The J gene is TRBJ2-1, the V gene TRBV10-3; TRBD2 might be the D (6 bases). Trimming removed 5 bases at V and 6 bases at J, with 11 bases between. This CDR3 has 13 residues. The germline V gene has CDR1 ENHRY and CDR2 SYGVKD.

This sequence joins TRBV13 and TRBJ2-2, with TRBD2 matching 8 bases. The CDR3 length is 16 residues. The V and J ends lost 0 bases and 9 bases, in that order; junction bases with no gene match: 9. The germline V gene encodes CDR1 PRHDT and CDR2 FYEKMQ (reference sequence). This chain's CDR3 is CASSLGSGGGRRELFF. For the CDR3, the DNA is TGTGCCAGCAGCTTAGGCTCCGGGGGGGGCCGCCGGGAGCTGTTTTTT.

The chain couples TRBV4-3 to TRBJ1-2; TRBD1 might be the D (6 bases). V was clipped by 0 bases and J by 8 bases, with 16 bases between them. The CDR3 runs 15 residues. Germline V gene data show CDR1 as LGHNA and CDR2 as YSLEER. DNA for the CDR3: TGCGCCAGCAGCCAAGATTTTGGAACAGGGAACGGCTACACCTTC. It codes for CASSQDFGTGNGYTF.

This clone turned up a few times. An end of the junction does not agree with germline; a read error may underlie this. The chain couples TRBV4-2 to TRBJ1-2; D call uncertain. The CDR3 is 11 amino acids. Germline CDR1 is LGHNA and CDR2 is YNFKEQ. The CDR3 loop reads CASSQTSNPQF. CDR3 nucleotide sequence: TGTGCCAGCAGCCAGACTTCCAACCCCCAATTC.

In the case of this clone: This specimen includes other DNA sequences encoding the same CDR3. The CDR3 DNA reads as TGTGCCAGTACAGGGGGGATGGTTTCCCTCCACTTT. Translated, it gives CASTGGMVSLHF. This chain uses TRBV2 with TRBJ1-6, with 8 positions matching TRBD1. The junction had 9 bases not matched to a gene; V was cut back by 9 bases and J by 14 bases. CDR1 and CDR2 (germline): SNHLY, FYNNEI. CDR3 length: 12 residues.

The chain carries TRBV6-5 and TRBJ2-5, with TRBD1 as a possible D gene (6 bases). Trimming removed 6 bases from V and 1 base from J, with 15 bases in between. The CDR3 extends over 15 amino acids. The germline gives CDR1 MNHEY, CDR2 SVGAGI. The CDR3, as DNA: TGTGCCAGCAGCCGCAACGACAGGAGCCAAGAGACCCAGTACTTC. Protein sequence: CASSRNDRSQETQYF.

The CDR3: CAIRPRETSYNEQFF. The CDR3 bases are TGTGCCATCAGGCCCAGGGAAACCTCCTACAATGAGCAGTTCTTC. The genes are TRBV10-3 and TRBJ2-1, with a possible D match to TRBD1 (5 bases). Germline values: CDR1 ENHRY, CDR2 SYGVKD. V was cut by 6 bases and J by 0 bases, with 12 bases left in between. This CDR3 has 15 residues.

CDR3 DNA sequence: TGCGCCAGCAGCTTGCTAGTGGGGGAGGAACTGTTTTTT. Its translation: CASSLLVGEELFF. This chain links TRBV5-1 with TRBJ1-4; D is perhaps TRBD1 (5 bases). Trimming removed 1 base from V and 12 bases from J, with 13 bases in between. The germline V gene has CDR1 SGHRS and CDR2 YFSETQ. The CDR3 has 13 amino acids.

The chain uses TRBV11-1 and TRBJ2-4; 8 bases are a match to TRBD2. Germline V lookup: CDR1 SGHAT, CDR2 FQDESV (reference sequence). After removal of 4 bases from V and 0 bases from J, the junction contained 2 bases not matched to a gene. The CDR3 length is 15 residues. The CDR3 DNA reads TGTGCCAGCAGCTGGAGCGGGGGAGCCAAAAACATTCAGTACTTC. It is translated as CASSWSGGAKNIQYF.

This chain connects TRBV15 to TRBJ1-2; D might be TRBD1 (5 bases). CDR3 length equals 14 residues. Deletions cut 5 bases from V and 4 bases from J, with 14 bases between. Germline V CDR1 and CDR2: LNHNV, YYDKDF (reference sequence). In DNA form, the CDR3 reads TGTGCCACCAGCGGGAACTTAGGGGTCTATGGCTACACCTTC. This encodes CATSGNLGVYGYTF.